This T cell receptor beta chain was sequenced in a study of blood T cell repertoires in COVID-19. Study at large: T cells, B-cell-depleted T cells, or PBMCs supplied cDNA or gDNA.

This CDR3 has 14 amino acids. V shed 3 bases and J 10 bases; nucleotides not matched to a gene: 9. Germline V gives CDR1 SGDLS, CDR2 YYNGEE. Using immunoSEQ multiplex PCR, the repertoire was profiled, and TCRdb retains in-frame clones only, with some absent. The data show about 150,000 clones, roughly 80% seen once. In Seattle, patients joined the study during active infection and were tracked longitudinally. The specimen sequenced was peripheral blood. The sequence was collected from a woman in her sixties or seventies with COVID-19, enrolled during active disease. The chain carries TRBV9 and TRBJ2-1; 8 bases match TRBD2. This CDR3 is CASSAEGLGGEQFF. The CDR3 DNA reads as TGTGCCAGCAGCGCTGAGGGACTAGGAGGCGAGCAGTTCTTC.